The rows below give T cell receptor beta chains drawn from one sample of a study of blood T cell repertoires in COVID-19. Profiled with immunoSEQ multiplex PCR; TCRdb holds only in-frame clones, not every one. The table lists some 300,000 clones, roughly nine tenths of them singletons. The sample taken for sequencing was PBMCs or T cells enriched from blood (not recorded which). Receptors were obtained from a woman under 40 who had recovered from COVID-19. Both conserved end residues are part of each CDR3. The D gene is left open where the match is weak. Some rows have no size entry. The others give once, few or many, or a class for an expanded clone.

j_call v_call clone_size d_call cdr3_aa cdr3_nt
TRBJ2-1 TRBV6-5 - TRBD2 CASSSGTSGFNEQFF TGTGCCAGCAGCTCCGGGACTAGCGGCTTCAATGAGCAGTTCTTC
TRBJ2-3 TRBV10-2 - TRBD2 CASSRPGLAGAYTQYF TGCGCCAGCAGTCGTCCGGGACTAGCGGGAGCTTATACGCAGTATTTT
TRBJ2-2 TRBV30 - - CAWRGLTGELFF TGTGCCTGGAGGGGGCTTACCGGGGAGCTGTTTTTT
TRBJ2-7 TRBV11-2 - TRBD2 CASSPGLAGGLGEQYF TGTGCCAGCAGCCCCGGACTAGCGGGAGGGCTCGGCGAGCAGTACTTC
TRBJ2-5 TRBV28 once - CASRRQETQYF TGTGCCAGCAGGAGGCAAGAGACCCAGTACTTC
TRBJ1-1 TRBV11-2 - TRBD1 CASSLVSGGAGQTEAFF TGTGCCAGCAGCTTAGTATCAGGGGGCGCGGGTCAGACTGAAGCTTTCTTT
TRBJ2-2 TRBV6-2/TRBV6-3 - - CASSYEQGNANTGELFF TGTGCCAGCAGTTATGAACAGGGTAACGCGAACACCGGGGAGCTGTTTTTT
TRBJ1-6 TRBV6-6 - - CASKTGLGDNSPLHF TGTGCCAGCAAAACAGGGCTAGGGGATAATTCACCCCTCCACTTT
TRBJ2-2 TRBV10-3 - TRBD2 CAIRGTSGSSGTGELFF TGTGCCATCAGAGGGACTAGCGGGAGCTCCGGCACCGGGGAGCTGTTTTTT
TRBJ2-7 TRBV28 - - CASSPIRTVTTYEQYF TGTGCCAGCAGTCCCATCCGGACAGTGACTACCTACGAGCAGTACTTC
TRBJ2-7 TRBV7-6 - TRBD1 CASSLGTGGSYEQYF TGTGCCAGCAGCTTAGGGACAGGGGGATCCTACGAGCAGTACTTC
TRBJ2-2 TRBV27 - - CASSLRDTGELFF TGTGCCAGCAGTTTACGGGACACCGGGGAGCTGTTTTTT
TRBJ2-7 TRBV6-5 once - CALTGQGLFEQYF TGTGCCCTCACCGGTCAGGGATTGTTCGAGCAGTACTTC
TRBJ2-5 TRBV30 - TRBD2 CAWTGTSGRAEETQYF TGTGCCTGGACCGGGACTAGCGGGAGGGCCGAGGAGACCCAGTACTTC
TRBJ2-1 TRBV27 - - CASGGGGFYDEQFF TGTGCCAGCGGAGGGGGGGGATTTTACGATGAGCAGTTCTTC
TRBJ2-7 TRBV28 - - CASSSAGLHSYEQYF TGTGCCAGCAGTTCCGCGGGACTCCACTCCTACGAGCAGTACTTC
TRBJ1-6 TRBV21-1 once - CASSRGQQIYNSPLHF TGTGCCAGCAGCCGGGGACAGCAGATTTATAATTCACCCCTCCACTTT